The 15 T cell receptor beta chains below all came from one sample that was sequenced in a study of T-cell reconstitution after alpha-beta-depleted transplantation in children. A TCRbeta library incorporating unique molecular identifiers was prepared. Using its own MiXCR run on the PCR reads, TCRdb lists one record per CDR3 protein. The profile shows about 260,000 distinct CDR3 sequences, 6.5% to 9% of them singletons. Material: PBMCs, mostly from graft donor cells, obtained 180 days after TCRalphabeta/CD19-depleted stem cell transplant. The receptor set was obtained from a male patient younger than 18 who had a stem cell transplant for acute lymphoblastic leukemia, so the T cells may come from the graft donor.

This clonotype occurred many times. The CDR3 reads CSVGGGRSSYNEQFF. The CDR3, as DNA: TGCAGCGTTGGGGGGGGACGGAGCTCCTACAATGAGCAGTTCTTC. This chain connects TRBV29-1 to TRBJ2-1, with 7 positions matching TRBD2. V lost 4 bases, J lost 0 bases, and 6 bases stayed unmatched. Germline V gives CDR1 SQVTM, CDR2 ANQGSEA. The CDR3 loop spans 15 amino acids.

This clonotype was observed many times. The V and J genes are TRBV11-2 and TRBJ2-3; 7 bases align to TRBD2. The junction had 4 bases not matched to a gene; V was cut back by 1 base and J by 0 bases. Per germline, CDR1 SGHAT and CDR2 FQNNGV. There are 16 residues in the CDR3. Here the CDR3 DNA reads TGTGCCAGCAGCTTAGTAGCGGGTAGCAGCACAGATACGCAGTATTTT. This sequence encodes CASSLVAGSSTDTQYF.

This clonotype was recorded many times. The rearrangement links TRBV29-1 to TRBJ2-2; TRBD2 matches 10 bases. After removal of 8 bases from V and 1 base from J, the junction contained 10 bases not matched to a gene. Germline V CDR1 and CDR2: SQVTM, ANQGSEA. CDR3 length: 16 amino acids. The CDR3: CSPPSGRSGNTGELFF. CDR3 DNA: TGCAGCCCTCCTAGCGGGAGATCGGGGAACACCGGGGAGCTGTTTTTT.

This clonotype has ten or more counts. The chain carries TRBV20-1 and TRBJ2-7, with D tentatively TRBD1 or TRBD2 (5 bases each). The CDR3 extends over 12 amino acids. V lost 2 bases, J lost 4 bases, and 9 bases lay in between. The germline gives CDR1 DFQATT, CDR2 SNEGSKA (reference sequence). CDR3 protein: CSARRGVYEQYF. The CDR3 DNA is TGCAGTGCTAGAAGAGGGGTTTACGAGCAGTACTTC.

The J gene is TRBJ1-4, the V gene TRBV12-3 or TRBV12-4, with D possibly being TRBD1 (5 bases). The CDR3 extends over 15 amino acids. The ends were cut back, 8 bases at V and 13 bases at J, with 26 bases in the middle. CDR3 residues: CASSPPGRRTCGLFF. As DNA, the CDR3 is TGTGCCAGCTCCCCACCGGGACGGCGGACGTGTGGACTGTTTTTT.

This clonotype turned up a few times. This rearrangement joins TRBV14 to TRBJ2-3, with TRBD2 matching over 7 bases. This CDR3 comprises 12 residues. With 0 bases clipped from V and 14 bases from J, the junction kept 5 bases outside the gene matches. Per germline, CDR1 SGHDN and CDR2 FVKESK. The CDR3 sequence: CASSQDTRGVYF. DNA of the CDR3: TGTGCCAGCAGCCAAGATACCCGGGGGGTGTATTTT.

This clonotype was recorded many times. The J gene is TRBJ1-2, the V gene TRBV28; 12 nucleotides match TRBD1. Germline V gene lookup returns CDR1 MDHEN and CDR2 SYDVKM. The CDR3 length is 15 residues. V lost 6 bases, J lost 4 bases, and 6 bases stayed unmatched. The CDR3 spells CASSLGQGAAYGYTF. The CDR3 nucleotides read TGTGCCAGCAGCTTGGGACAGGGGGCGGCCTATGGCTACACCTTC.

This clonotype was detected many times. The V call is TRBV4-1, the J call TRBJ1-3; D perhaps matches TRBD1 (6 bases). Germline V gene sequence: CDR1 MGHRA, CDR2 YSYEKL. Trimming took 4 bases from V and 5 from J, leaving 15 bases between them. CDR3 size: 15 residues. The CDR3 DNA follows: TGCGCCAGCAGCCGCGAGCCAGGGGTTAGAAACACCATATATTTT. Protein sequence: CASSREPGVRNTIYF.

This clonotype was detected ten times or more. The chain employs TRBV4-1 and TRBJ2-1; D not certain. Trimming removed 1 base at V and 4 bases at J, with 14 bases between. Germline V gives CDR1 MGHRA, CDR2 YSYEKL. This CDR3 contains 16 residues. The CDR3 nucleotides read TGCGCCAGCAGCCAAGGGGTGGCAGAACAATACAATGAGCAGTTCTTC. Its translation is CASSQGVAEQYNEQFF.

In this sample, this clonotype turned up many times. The V gene is TRBV20-1, the J gene TRBJ2-1, with D unresolved. CDR1 is DFQATT and CDR2 is SNEGSKA in the germline V gene (reference sequence). The length of the CDR3 is 12 residues. V dropped 3 bases and J dropped 8 bases, with 11 bases sitting between them. The CDR3 DNA is TGCAGTGCTAGCGGCTTAGGCGATGAGCAGTTCTTC. It yields the protein CSASGLGDEQFF.

This clonotype showed up many times. This sequence joins TRBV24-1 and TRBJ2-3; D is possibly TRBD2 (6 bases). V was cut by 9 bases and J by 3 bases, with 9 bases left in between. The CDR3 extends over 12 amino acids. CDR1 and CDR2 (germline): KGHDR, SFDVKD. The chain's CDR3 is CATSRGTDTQYF. The CDR3 DNA sequence: TGTGCCACCTCTCGGGGGACAGATACGCAGTATTTT.

This clonotype appeared a few times. This chain links TRBV12-3 or TRBV12-4 with TRBJ1-2, with D perhaps TRBD1 (6 bases). Trimming removed 3 bases at V and 6 bases at J, with 20 bases between. The CDR3 is made up of 16 amino acids. The chain's CDR3 is CASSLTRRPKGDGYTF. The DNA of the CDR3 is TGTGCCAGCAGTTTGACCCGACGGCCTAAGGGGGATGGCTACACCTTC.

This clonotype was recorded at least ten times. The chain links TRBV18 to TRBJ2-7; 7 nucleotides align to TRBD2. The junction had 9 bases not matched to a gene; V was cut back by 4 bases and J by 0 bases. The CDR3 consists of 16 residues. Germline-derived CDR1 and CDR2 are KGHSH and LQKENI. CDR3 residues: CASSRSVGGSSYEQYF. The CDR3 DNA reads as TGTGCCAGCTCACGGTCTGTGGGAGGGAGCTCCTACGAGCAGTACTTC.

This clonotype was seen ten or more times. The chain recombines TRBV5-1 with TRBJ1-2; the match to TRBD1 covers 7 bases. V lost 5 bases and J lost 4; bases outside the gene matches: 8. From germline, CDR1 is SGHRS and CDR2 YFSETQ. The CDR3 consists of 14 residues. The CDR3 protein is CASRRGQDSYGYTF. The CDR3 bases are TGCGCCAGCAGACGAGGACAGGATAGCTATGGCTACACCTTC.

The chain is built from TRBV4-3 and TRBJ1-1; TRBD1 agrees at 8 bases. Looked up from germline, CDR1 is LGHNA and CDR2 is YSLEER. The CDR3 length is 15 residues. The ends lost 4 bases at V and 0 bases at J; junction bases unmatched: 4. The DNA of the CDR3 is TGCGCCAGCAGCCCCGGACAGGGTCTGAACACTGAAGCTTTCTTT. This sequence encodes CASSPGQGLNTEAFF.